One and the same sample provided the 8 T cell receptor beta chains below, sequenced in a study of shared clonotypes between healthy human individuals. Measured with immunoSEQ multiplex PCR; TCRdb has only the in-frame clones, and not every one. The sample has about 650,000 clones, about 95% seen once; the top ten hold roughly 0.1%. Terminally differentiated effector memory CD45RA+ cells were left out of the naive CD8 fraction, which was CD45RO-negative and positively selected for CCR7. Material for sequencing was naive CD8+ T cells sorted from blood. The receptors originated from a woman aged 25 to 39 in good health.

CDR3 in amino acids: CASSSEPGQNTDTQYF. CDR3 DNA: TGCGCCAGCAGCTCGGAGCCGGGACAAAACACAGATACGCAGTATTTT. The chain is built from TRBV5-1 and TRBJ2-3; D is possibly TRBD1 (6 bases). Germline-derived CDR1 and CDR2 are SGHRS and YFSETQ. The CDR3 extends over 16 amino acids. V was shortened by 3 bases and J by 2 bases, with 16 bases between the two germline ends.

The CDR3 sequence: CATKGQETTEAFF. In DNA, the CDR3 is TGTGCCACCAAGGGCCAGGAGACCACTGAAGCTTTCTTT. The chain recombines TRBV10-3 with TRBJ1-1; D is undetermined. The CDR3 contains 13 residues. Trimming pared 10 bases from V and 4 bases from J, leaving 16 bases between. Germline V CDR1 and CDR2: ENHRY, SYGVKD.

This rearrangement joins TRBV4-1 to TRBJ1-3; D ambiguous. CDR1 and CDR2 (germline): MGHRA, YSYEKL. The CDR3 consists of 16 residues. Trimming took 2 bases from V and 0 from J, leaving 11 bases between them. CDR3 sequence reads: CASSQPGRSSGNTIYF. As DNA, the CDR3 is TGCGCCAGCAGCCAACCAGGACGGTCCTCTGGAAACACCATATATTTT.

The J gene is TRBJ1-2, the V gene TRBV19; D unclear. V lost 9 bases, J lost 4 bases, and 12 bases lay in between. Germline loops: CDR1 LNHDA, CDR2 SQIVND (reference sequence). This CDR3 has 12 amino acids. The DNA of the CDR3 is TGTGCCAGCCTGACGCCTGGCTATGGCTACACCTTC. It encodes CASLTPGYGYTF. Looking up the rest from reference TRBV19 and TRBJ1-2 gives the full variable domain: DGGITQSPKYLFRKEGQNVTLSCEQNLNHDAMYWYRQDPGQGLRLIYYSQIVNDFQKGDIAEGYSVSREKKESFPLTVTSAQKNPTAFYLCASLTPGYGYTFGSGTRLTVV.

The genes are TRBV27 and TRBJ2-3, with D perhaps TRBD1 (5 bases). The CDR3 contains 14 residues. Germline V gives CDR1 MNHEY, CDR2 SMNVEV (reference sequence). Trimming took 3 bases from V and 3 from J, leaving 10 bases between them. The CDR3 DNA follows: TGTGCCAGCAGTTTGAGCAGGGCGACAGATACGCAGTATTTT. Protein: CASSLSRATDTQYF.

The chain has TRBV28 and TRBJ2-5; 7 nucleotides line up with TRBD2. V gave up 2 bases and J gave up 4 bases; unmatched junction bases: 4. The germline V gene has CDR1 MDHEN and CDR2 SYDVKM. The CDR3 totals 14 residues. The CDR3 sequence: CASSLLREAETQYF. CDR3 sequence (DNA): TGTGCCAGCAGTTTACTCCGGGAGGCAGAGACCCAGTACTTC.

V and J are TRBV28 and TRBJ2-1; D may match TRBD1 or TRBD2 (6 bases each). Per germline, CDR1 MDHEN and CDR2 SYDVKM. Trimming cost V 5 bases and J 10 bases, with 18 bases left between them. The CDR3 runs 14 residues. The CDR3 loop is CASSLLEGEQEQFF. CDR3 DNA: TGTGCCAGCAGTCTATTGGAGGGGGAACAAGAGCAGTTCTTC.

The genes are TRBV28 and TRBJ1-1, with no clear D. V was shortened by 5 bases and J by 8 bases, with 12 bases between the two germline ends. There are 12 residues in the CDR3. CDR1 and CDR2 from the germline V gene are MDHEN and SYDVKM. The CDR3 DNA sequence: TGTGCCAGCAGTCCCAAACCTACCGAAGCTTTCTTT. The encoded protein is CASSPKPTEAFF.